This record concerns one T cell receptor beta chain sequence. As yet, its antigen is unknown. Sequenced by immunoSEQ multiplex PCR; TCRdb stores in-frame clones only, minus some. The sample includes approximately 110,000 clones, about 85% of them seen just once. Combined were second doses at about 4 or about 12 weeks. The CDR3 consists of 13 residues. Trimming cost V 5 bases and J 0 bases, with 8 bases left between them. Germline V gene data show CDR1 as MDHEN and CDR2 as SYDVKM. This specimen comes from a study of T cell responses to AZD1222 COVID-19 vaccine. Study-wide results and limits: CD4 TCRs associated with vaccination spanned spike, dominating at 160-218 and 743-854. Donors skewed white British and female; clonal diversity was possibly underestimated.

The starting material was peripheral blood, obtained 28 days after the second AZD1222 dose. The TCR sequence derives from an adult who received the AZD1222 COVID-19 vaccine. This rearrangement joins TRBV28 to TRBJ2-7; D is unresolved. CDR3: CASSPSDSYEQYF. CDR3 coding DNA: TGTGCCAGCAGTCCTAGTGACTCCTACGAGCAGTACTTC.